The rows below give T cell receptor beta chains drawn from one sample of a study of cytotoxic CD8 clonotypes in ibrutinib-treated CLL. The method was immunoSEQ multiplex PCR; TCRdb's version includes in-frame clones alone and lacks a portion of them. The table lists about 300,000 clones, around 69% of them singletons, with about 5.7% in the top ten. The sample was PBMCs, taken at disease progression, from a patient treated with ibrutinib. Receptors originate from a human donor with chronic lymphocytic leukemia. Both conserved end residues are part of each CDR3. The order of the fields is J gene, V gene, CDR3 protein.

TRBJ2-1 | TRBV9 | CASSVASASGYNEQFF
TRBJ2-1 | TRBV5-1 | CASSTRLAGVTYNEQFF
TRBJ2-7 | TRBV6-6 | CASSYAVPPVYEQYF
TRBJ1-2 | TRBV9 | CASSPSTGVGYGYTF
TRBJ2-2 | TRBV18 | CASTNTGELFF
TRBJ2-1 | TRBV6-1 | CASSGWGDRGNNEQFF
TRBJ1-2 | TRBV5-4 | CASSIGRDPWGYTF
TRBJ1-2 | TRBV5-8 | CASSLKWEGGSGYTF
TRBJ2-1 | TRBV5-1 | CASSYGGAASNEQFF
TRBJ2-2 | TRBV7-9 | CASRGQRFVGELFF
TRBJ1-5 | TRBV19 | CASSMTGGPAGNQPQHF
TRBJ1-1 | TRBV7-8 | CASSSWTGANTEAFF
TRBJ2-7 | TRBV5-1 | CASSTRGLSYEQYF
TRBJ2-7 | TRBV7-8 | CASSRRSSYEQYF
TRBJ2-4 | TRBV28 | CASRRVGGAKNIQYF
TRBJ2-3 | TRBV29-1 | CGLAPFTDTQYF
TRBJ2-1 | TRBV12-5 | CASGLGSGVDVNEQFF
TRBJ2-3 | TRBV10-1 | CASSNRGGTDTQYF
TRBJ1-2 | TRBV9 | CASSVAKAPRPRQGASGYGYTF
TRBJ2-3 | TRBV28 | CASSFRERVTDTQYF
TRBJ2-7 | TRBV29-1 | CSARVSGSYEQYF
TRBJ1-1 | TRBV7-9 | CASSFNGYEAFF